This entry describes one T cell receptor beta chain. Its cognate antigen is unknown. The sample comes from a study of cytomegalovirus exposure and HLA in healthy donors. Study-wide findings and caveats: Later work associated over 15,000 TCR beta sequences with HLA alleles at 0.05 false discovery rate.

The CDR3 has 14 amino acids. Germline V gene lookup returns CDR1 SNHLY and CDR2 FYNNEI. Unmatched junction bases numbered 6, after V lost 5 bases and J lost 6 bases. This PCR relied on a set of 60 Vbeta primers and 13 Jbeta primers. The table came from immunoSEQ multiplex PCR; TCRdb's copy has only in-frame clones and leaves some out. The sample carries over 150,000 clones, 70% to 80% recorded once. The sample comprised PBMCs. The gene calls are TRBV2 and TRBJ2-7; TRBD2 matches at 11 bases. The clonotype originates from a woman in her twenties or thirties in good health and CMV-seropositive. CDR3 in DNA: TGTGCCAGCAGTACGGGACTAGCGGAGGGCGAGCAGTACTTC. Amino acids: CASSTGLAEGEQYF.